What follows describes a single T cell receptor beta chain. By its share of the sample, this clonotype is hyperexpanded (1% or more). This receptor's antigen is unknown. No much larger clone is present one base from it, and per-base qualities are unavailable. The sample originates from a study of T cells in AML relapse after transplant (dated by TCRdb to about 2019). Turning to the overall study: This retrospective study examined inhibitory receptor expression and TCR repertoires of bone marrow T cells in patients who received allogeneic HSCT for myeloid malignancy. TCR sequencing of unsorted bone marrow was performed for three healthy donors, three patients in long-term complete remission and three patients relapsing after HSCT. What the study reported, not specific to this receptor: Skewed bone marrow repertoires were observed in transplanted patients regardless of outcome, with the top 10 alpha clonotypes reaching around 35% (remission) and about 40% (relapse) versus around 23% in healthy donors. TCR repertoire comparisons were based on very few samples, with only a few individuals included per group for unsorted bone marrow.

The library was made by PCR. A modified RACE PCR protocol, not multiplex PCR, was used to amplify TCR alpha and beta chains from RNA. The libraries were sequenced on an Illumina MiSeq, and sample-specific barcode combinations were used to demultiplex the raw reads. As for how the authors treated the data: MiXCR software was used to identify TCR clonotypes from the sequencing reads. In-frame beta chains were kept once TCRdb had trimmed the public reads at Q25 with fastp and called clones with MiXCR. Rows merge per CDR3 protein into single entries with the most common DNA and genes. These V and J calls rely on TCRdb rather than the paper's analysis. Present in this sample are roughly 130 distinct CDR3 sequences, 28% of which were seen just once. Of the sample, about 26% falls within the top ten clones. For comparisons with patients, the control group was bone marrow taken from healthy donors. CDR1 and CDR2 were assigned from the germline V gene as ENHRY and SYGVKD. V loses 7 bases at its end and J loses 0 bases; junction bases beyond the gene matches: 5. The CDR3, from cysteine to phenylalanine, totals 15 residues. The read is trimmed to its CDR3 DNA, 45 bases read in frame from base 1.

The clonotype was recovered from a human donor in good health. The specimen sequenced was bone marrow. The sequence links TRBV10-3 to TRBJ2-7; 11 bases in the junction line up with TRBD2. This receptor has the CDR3 CAITEGLAASYEQYF. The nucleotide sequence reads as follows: TGTGCCATCACCGAGGGACTAGCGGCCTCCTACGAGCAGTACTTC.